One sample yielded the 3 T cell receptor beta chains listed below, sequenced in a study of T cell repertoires in ileal Crohn's disease. Assay used: immunoSEQ multiplex PCR; TCRdb lists only in-frame clones, some missing. The sample holds some 1,200 clones; about 95% are singletons and the top ten take 2.4%. Sequences were obtained from ileal tissue. The receptors derive from an adult with Crohn's disease.

This clone was seen once. An end of the junction differs from the germline gene, which may be a read error. The genes are TRBV28 and TRBJ1-6, with D tentatively TRBD1 (5 bases). In germline, CDR1 is MDHEN, CDR2 SYDVKM. The length of the CDR3 is 15 residues. The CDR3 loop is CAGVRRGDYNSPLHF. The CDR3, as DNA: TGCGCGGGGGTTAGGCGGGGGGATTATAATTCACCCCTCCACTTT.

This CDR3 is CASSWRGGRTNEKLFF. For the CDR3, the DNA is TGTGCCAGCAGCTGGCGGGGGGGGCGAACTAATGAAAAACTGTTTTTT. V usage is TRBV7-2 and J usage is TRBJ1-4, with D possibly matching TRBD1 (6 bases). Trimming cost V 4 bases and J 1 base, with 13 bases left between them. The CDR3 contains 16 residues. CDR1 and CDR2 from the germline V gene are SGHTA and FQGNSA.

The V gene is TRBV7-9, the J gene TRBJ2-6; D unresolved. The CDR3 contains 16 residues. Germline V CDR1 and CDR2: SEHNR, FQNEAQ (reference sequence). Between the trimmed V and J ends, which lost 5 bases and 4 bases, there was a span of 15 bases. CDR3 sequence: CASSTPGGPGANVLTF. The CDR3 DNA is TGTGCCAGCAGCACACCCGGCGGTCCCGGGGCCAACGTCCTGACTTTC.